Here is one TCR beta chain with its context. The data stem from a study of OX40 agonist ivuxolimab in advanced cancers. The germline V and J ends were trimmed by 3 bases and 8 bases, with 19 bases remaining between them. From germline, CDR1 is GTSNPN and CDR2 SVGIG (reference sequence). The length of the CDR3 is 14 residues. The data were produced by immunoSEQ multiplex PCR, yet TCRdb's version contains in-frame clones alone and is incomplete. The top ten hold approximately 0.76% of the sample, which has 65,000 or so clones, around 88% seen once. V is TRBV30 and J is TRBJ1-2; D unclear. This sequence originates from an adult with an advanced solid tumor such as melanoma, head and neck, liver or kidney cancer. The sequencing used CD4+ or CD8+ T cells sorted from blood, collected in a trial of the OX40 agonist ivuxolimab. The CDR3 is CAWRTSWQYSGYTF. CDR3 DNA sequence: TGTGCCTGGAGAACTTCATGGCAATATTCCGGCTACACCTTC.